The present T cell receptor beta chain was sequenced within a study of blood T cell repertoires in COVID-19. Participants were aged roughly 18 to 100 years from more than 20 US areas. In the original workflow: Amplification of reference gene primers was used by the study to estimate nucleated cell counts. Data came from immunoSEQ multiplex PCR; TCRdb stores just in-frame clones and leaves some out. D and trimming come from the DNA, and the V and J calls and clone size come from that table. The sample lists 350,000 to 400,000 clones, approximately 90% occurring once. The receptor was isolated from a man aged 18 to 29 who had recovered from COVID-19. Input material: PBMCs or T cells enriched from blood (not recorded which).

The CDR3 protein is CASSLLTGRSGNTIYF. CDR3 nucleotide sequence: TGTGCCAGCAGCTTGCTGACAGGACGCTCTGGAAACACCATATATTTT. The genes are TRBV5-6 and TRBJ1-3, with TRBD1 as a possible D gene (6 bases). CDR3 length: 16 amino acids. V lost 1 base, J lost 0 bases, and 11 bases lay in between. Germline values: CDR1 SGHDT, CDR2 YYEEEE.